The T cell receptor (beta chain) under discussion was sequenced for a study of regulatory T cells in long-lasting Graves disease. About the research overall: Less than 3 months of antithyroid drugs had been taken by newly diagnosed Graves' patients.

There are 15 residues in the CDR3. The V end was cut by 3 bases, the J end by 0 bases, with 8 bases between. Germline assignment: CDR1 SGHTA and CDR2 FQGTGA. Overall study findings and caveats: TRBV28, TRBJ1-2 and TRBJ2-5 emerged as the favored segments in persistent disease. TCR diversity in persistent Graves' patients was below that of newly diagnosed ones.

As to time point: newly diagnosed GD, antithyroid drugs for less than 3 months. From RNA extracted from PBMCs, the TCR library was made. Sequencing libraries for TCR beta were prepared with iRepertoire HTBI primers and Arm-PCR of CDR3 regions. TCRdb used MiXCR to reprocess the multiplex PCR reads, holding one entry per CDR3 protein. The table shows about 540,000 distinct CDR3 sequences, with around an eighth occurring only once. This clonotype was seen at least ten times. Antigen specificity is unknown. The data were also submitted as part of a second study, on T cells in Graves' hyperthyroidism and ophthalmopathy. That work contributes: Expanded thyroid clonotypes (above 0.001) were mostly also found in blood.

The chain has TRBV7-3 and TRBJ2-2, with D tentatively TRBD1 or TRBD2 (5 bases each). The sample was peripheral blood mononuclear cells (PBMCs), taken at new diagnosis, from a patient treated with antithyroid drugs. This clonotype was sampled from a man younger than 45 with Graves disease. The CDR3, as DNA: TGTGCCAGCAGCTTCGGGACGGCGAACACCGGGGAGCTGTTTTTT. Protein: CASSFGTANTGELFF.